This entry concerns a single T cell receptor beta chain. Its target is not known. Germline CDR1 SGHRS, CDR2 YFSETQ. The CDR3 is 17 amino acids. The trim removed 0 bases at V and 2 bases at J, leaving 7 bases unmatched. The data are from a study of shared clonotypes between healthy human individuals. Study outcomes and limitations: The small donor group covered limited genetic and exposure diversity. Relative to clonotypes present in all four donors, those not shared had lower generation probabilities. Memory subsets generally showed smaller estimated richness than naive subsets did.

Data came from immunoSEQ multiplex PCR; TCRdb stores just in-frame clones and leaves some out. The sample consists of some 87,000 clones, approximately 63% of them appearing once. Sequenced input: memory CD8+ T cells sorted from blood. Regarding subset: CD45RO+ cells pooled with CCR7-negative TemRA cells. The TCR sequence derives from a young man in good health. The V and J genes are TRBV5-1 and TRBJ2-2; 7 nucleotides agree with TRBD2. CDR3 region: CASSLAPGTINTGELFF. The CDR3 DNA follows: TGCGCCAGCAGCTTGGCCCCCGGGACTATAAACACCGGGGAGCTGTTTTTT.